The 16 T cell receptor beta chains below all came from one sample that was sequenced in a study of response to subunit inactivated influenza vaccine. Via MiXCR, TCRdb re-called the RT-PCR reads, giving one row per CDR3 protein. This sample has more than 700,000 distinct CDR3 sequences; approximately 21% occur once, and the top ten carry about 10%. The material sequenced was PBMCs from blood, taken less than 6 days after vaccination. Receptor source: a man between 50 and 59 years old who received an inactivated influenza vaccine.

This clonotype has a handful of counts. The chain has TRBV10-3 and TRBJ2-7; 7 bases are a match to TRBD1. The CDR3 consists of 14 residues. The V and J ends lost 6 bases and 3 bases, in that order; junction bases with no gene match: 8. Germline assignment: CDR1 ENHRY and CDR2 SYGVKD. CDR3 sequence (DNA): TGTGCCATCAGGACCGGGACAGATCGCTACGAGCAGTACTTC. Translation: CAIRTGTDRYEQYF.

This clonotype has more than one count but fewer than ten. The chain has TRBV7-2 and TRBJ2-3, with 10 bases lining up with TRBD2. The J segment lost 1 base and the V segment lost 2 bases, leaving 6 bases of the junction unmatched. The germline V gene encodes CDR1 SGHTA and CDR2 FQGNSA. The CDR3 contains 17 residues. The DNA for the CDR3 is TGTGCCAGCAGCTTATTAGCTAGCGGGGGACGCACAGATACGCAGTATTTT. Residues: CASSLLASGGRTDTQYF.

This clonotype has just a few counts. This chain joins TRBV10-3 and TRBJ2-1, with 7 bases aligning to TRBD2. The CDR3 sequence is 15 residues long. V lost 11 bases and J lost 2; bases outside the gene matches: 12. Germline-derived CDR1 and CDR2 are ENHRY and SYGVKD. CDR3 amino acids: CAAVPRESPYNEQFF. The CDR3 bases are TGTGCCGCCGTTCCGCGGGAGTCGCCCTACAATGAGCAGTTCTTC.

This clonotype was seen at least ten times. The CDR3 DNA reads as TGCAGCGTTGCAGGCGGGAGTTCAGAGACCCAGTACTTC. It specifies CSVAGGSSETQYF. This sequence joins TRBV29-1 and TRBJ2-5; TRBD2 matches at 7 bases. Unmatched junction bases numbered 6, after V lost 4 bases and J lost 4 bases. This CDR3 has 13 amino acids. The V gene's germline CDR1 is SQVTM and CDR2 ANQGSEA.

The table lists this clonotype with a few counts. The chain has TRBV28 and TRBJ2-3; D may correspond to TRBD1 or TRBD2 (5 bases each). Trimming took 4 bases from V and 8 from J, leaving 13 bases between them. Germline assignment: CDR1 MDHEN and CDR2 SYDVKM. This CDR3 contains 13 residues. Here the CDR3 DNA reads TGTGCCAGCAGTTGGGACGCATCGGTTACGCAGTATTTT. Amino acids: CASSWDASVTQYF.

This clonotype was observed a few times. V gene TRBV25-1 combines with J gene TRBJ1-1; 7 bases match TRBD1. There are 16 residues in the CDR3. The germline V gene has CDR1 MGHDK and CDR2 SYGVNS. Trimming took 6 bases from V and 0 from J; bases not matched to a gene: 10. For the CDR3, the DNA is TGTGCCAGCAGGGGGACAGAGTTTGCCCTGAACACTGAAGCTTTCTTT. Translation: CASRGTEFALNTEAFF.

V gene TRBV7-9 combines with J gene TRBJ2-7; D is perhaps TRBD1 or TRBD2 (5 bases each). Germline assignment: CDR1 SEHNR and CDR2 FQNEAQ (reference sequence). The V end was cut by 5 bases, the J end by 3 bases, with 17 bases between. The CDR3 spans 15 residues. The CDR3 here is CASSPRDLDRYEQYF. CDR3 nucleotide sequence: TGTGCCAGCAGCCCCCGGGACCTAGACCGCTACGAGCAGTACTTC. Full variable domain (remainder filled in from reference TRBV7-9 and TRBJ2-7): DTGVSQNPRHKITKRGQNVTFRCDPISEHNRLYWYRQTLGQGPEFLTYFQNEAQLEKSRLLSDRFSAERPKGSFSTLEIQRTEQGDSAMYLCASSPRDLDRYEQYFGPGTRLTVT.

The CDR3 is CAISGSEQRPGQETQYF. In DNA, the CDR3 is TGTGCCATCAGTGGGTCTGAGCAGCGCCCAGGCCAAGAGACCCAGTACTTC. The chain has TRBV10-3 and TRBJ2-5; D unclear. CDR3 size: 17 residues. Looked up from germline, CDR1 is ENHRY and CDR2 is SYGVKD. Deletions cut 4 bases from V and 1 base from J, with 19 bases between.

This clonotype occurred a few times. V and J are TRBV2 and TRBJ2-6; TRBD1 is a possible D gene (5 bases). V was shortened by 6 bases and J by 0 bases, with 6 bases between the two germline ends. Germline lookup yields CDR1 SNHLY and CDR2 FYNNEI. The CDR3 loop spans 14 amino acids. DNA of the CDR3: TGTGCCAGCAGGGACATCTCTGGGGCCAACGTCCTGACTTTC. Amino acids: CASRDISGANVLTF.

This clonotype was seen a few times. The V and J genes are TRBV20-1 and TRBJ2-7, with D tentatively TRBD2 (5 bases). Germline V gives CDR1 DFQATT, CDR2 SNEGSKA (reference sequence). Trimming removed 6 bases at V and 5 bases at J, with 14 bases between. This CDR3 spans 12 amino acids. Here the CDR3 reads CSALQEAHEQYF. The CDR3 bases are TGCAGTGCCCTCCAGGAGGCCCACGAGCAGTACTTC.

This clonotype was recorded many times. The CDR3 reads CASRKNFLGDTQYF. The CDR3 DNA reads TGTGCCAGCAGAAAAAACTTCCTCGGAGATACGCAGTATTTT. The chain employs TRBV6-1 and TRBJ2-3; no definite D call. Trimming removed 6 bases at V and 5 bases at J, with 15 bases between. CDR1 MNHNS and CDR2 SASEGT come from the germline V gene. The CDR3 contains 14 residues.

The chain employs TRBV5-1 and TRBJ1-5; D gene unclear. V was trimmed by 5 bases and J by 1 base, leaving 10 bases between them. Looked up from germline, CDR1 is SGHRS and CDR2 is YFSETQ. The CDR3 contains 14 residues. The CDR3: CASRSDLSNQPQHF. The CDR3 DNA reads TGCGCCAGCAGATCGGACTTAAGCAATCAGCCCCAGCATTTT.

This clonotype was detected ten times or more. The chain employs TRBV15 and TRBJ2-5, with 9 bases matching TRBD1. The germline V gene has CDR1 LNHNV and CDR2 YYDKDF (reference sequence). The CDR3 covers 15 residues. V was clipped by 0 bases and J by 8 bases; unmatched bases: 7. The CDR3 reads CATSREGTGLSTQYF. The CDR3 DNA reads TGTGCCACCAGCAGAGAAGGGACAGGGTTATCCACCCAGTACTTC. Complete variable domain (other parts from reference TRBV15 and TRBJ2-5): DAMVIQNPRYQVTQFGKPVTLSCSQTLNHNVMYWYQQKSSQAPKLLFHYYDKDFNNEADTPDNFQSRRPNTSFCFLDIRSPGLGDTAMYLCATSREGTGLSTQYFGPGTRLLVL.

This clonotype appeared a few times. The chain couples TRBV7-8 to TRBJ2-7; possibly TRBD1 for D (6 bases). CDR1 SGHVS and CDR2 FQNEAQ come from the germline V gene. The V gene lost 4 bases and the J gene lost 0 bases, with 13 bases spanning the gap. The CDR3 loop spans 15 amino acids. The CDR3 protein is CASSSTRGNSYEQYF. The DNA for the CDR3 is TGTGCCAGCAGCTCTACCAGGGGAAACTCCTACGAGCAGTACTTC.

This clonotype was seen only a few times. The chain couples TRBV12-3 or TRBV12-4 to TRBJ1-1; D unresolved. V lost 2 bases, J lost 2 bases, and 12 bases lay in between. This CDR3 contains 15 residues. The CDR3 region has the DNA TGTGCCAGCAGTTTAATCGCGACATTCAACACTGAAGCTTTCTTT. As protein: CASSLIATFNTEAFF.

This chain links TRBV5-1 with TRBJ2-7, with D maybe TRBD1 (5 bases). The CDR3 has 13 residues. Between the trimmed V and J ends, which lost 1 base and 5 bases, there was a span of 10 bases. In germline, CDR1 is SGHRS, CDR2 YFSETQ. The CDR3 is CASSLMGPNEQYF. In DNA form, the CDR3 reads TGCGCCAGCAGCTTGATGGGGCCCAACGAGCAGTACTTC.